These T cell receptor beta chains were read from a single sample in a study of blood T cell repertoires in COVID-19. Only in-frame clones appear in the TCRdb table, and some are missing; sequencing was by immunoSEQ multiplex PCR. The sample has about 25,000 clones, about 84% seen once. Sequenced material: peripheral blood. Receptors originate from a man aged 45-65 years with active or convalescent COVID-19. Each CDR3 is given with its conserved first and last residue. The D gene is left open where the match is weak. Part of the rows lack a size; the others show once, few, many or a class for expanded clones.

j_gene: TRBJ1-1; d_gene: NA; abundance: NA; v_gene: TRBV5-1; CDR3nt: TGCGCCAGCAGCCCCCGTTTCACCCTTGGGGGGGACAACACTGAAGCTTTCTTT; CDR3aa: CASSPRFTLGGDNTEAFF
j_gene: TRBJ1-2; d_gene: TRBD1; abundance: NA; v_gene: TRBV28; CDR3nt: TGTGCCAGCAGTCGAGGGGGCCAAGATGGCTACACCTTC; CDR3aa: CASSRGGQDGYTF
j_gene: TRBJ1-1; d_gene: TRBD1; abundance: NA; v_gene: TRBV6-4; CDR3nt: TGTGCCAGCAGTGACCAGACAGGGATGGCTTTCTTT; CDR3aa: CASSDQTGMAFF
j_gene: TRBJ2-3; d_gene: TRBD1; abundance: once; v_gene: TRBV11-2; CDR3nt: TGTGCCAGCAGCTTAGATCTTGGGACAGGGCCCGGCTATCTCACAGATACGCAGTATTTT; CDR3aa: CASSLDLGTGPGYLTDTQYF
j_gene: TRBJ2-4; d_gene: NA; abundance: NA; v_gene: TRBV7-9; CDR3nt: TGTGCCAGCAGCTGGGCGTTAGCCAAAAACATTCAGTACTTC; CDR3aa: CASSWALAKNIQYF
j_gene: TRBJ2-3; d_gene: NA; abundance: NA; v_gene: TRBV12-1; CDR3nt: TGTGCCAGCAGCTTTGCAGTCAGGGCGCGGGGGACTAGCACAGATACGCAGTATTTT; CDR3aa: CASSFAVRARGTSTDTQYF
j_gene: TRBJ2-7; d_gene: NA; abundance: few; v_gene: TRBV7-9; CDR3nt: TGTGCCAGCAGCCCGGTCATAGCGCTGGTTGAGCAGTACTTC; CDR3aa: CASSPVIALVEQYF
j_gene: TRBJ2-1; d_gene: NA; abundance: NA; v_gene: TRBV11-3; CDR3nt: TGTGCCAGCAGCTTCGGACTGGCCACTTCCAATGAGCAGTTCTTC; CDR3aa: CASSFGLATSNEQFF
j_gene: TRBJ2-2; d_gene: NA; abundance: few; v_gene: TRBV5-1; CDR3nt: TGCGCCAGCAGCTTGACGGCAGGGGAAACCGGGGAGCTGTTTTTT; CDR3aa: CASSLTAGETGELFF
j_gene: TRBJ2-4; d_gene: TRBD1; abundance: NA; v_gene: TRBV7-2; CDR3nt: TGTGCCAGCAGCGTTCTCGGGACAGGCAAAAACATTCAGTACTTC; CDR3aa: CASSVLGTGKNIQYF
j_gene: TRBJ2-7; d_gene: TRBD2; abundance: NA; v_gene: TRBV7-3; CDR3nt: TGTGCCAGCAGCTTAGGAGCGGGAGTCACCTACGAGCAGTACTTC; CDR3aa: CASSLGAGVTYEQYF
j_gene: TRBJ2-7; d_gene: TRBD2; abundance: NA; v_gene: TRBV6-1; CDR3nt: TGTGCCAGCAGTGAGGGACTAGCGGGGGGATACGAGCAGTACTTC; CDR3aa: CASSEGLAGGYEQYF
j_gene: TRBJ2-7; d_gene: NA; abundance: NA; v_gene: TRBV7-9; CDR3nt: TGTGCCAGCAGCTTAGGAGGGGAGGACTACGAGCAGTACTTC; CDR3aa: CASSLGGEDYEQYF
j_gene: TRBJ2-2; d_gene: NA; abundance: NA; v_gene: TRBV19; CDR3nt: TGTGCCAGTAGTTGGGGAGGGTGGGACACGAACACCGGGGAGCTGTTTTTT; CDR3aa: CASSWGGWDTNTGELFF
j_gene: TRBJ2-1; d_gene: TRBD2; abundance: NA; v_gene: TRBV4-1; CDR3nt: TGCGCCAGCAGCCAAGCCCGAGCGGGAATCAATGAGCAGTTCTTC; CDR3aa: CASSQARAGINEQFF
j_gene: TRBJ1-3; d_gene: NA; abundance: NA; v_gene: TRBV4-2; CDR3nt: TGTGCCAGCAGCCAAGAAGGGAGGCAGACCCGGGGAAACACCATATATTTT; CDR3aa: CASSQEGRQTRGNTIYF
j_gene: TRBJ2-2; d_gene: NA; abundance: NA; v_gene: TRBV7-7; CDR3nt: TGTGCCAGCAGCCGATCGGGAGCGAACACCGGGGAGCTGTTTTTT; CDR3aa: CASSRSGANTGELFF
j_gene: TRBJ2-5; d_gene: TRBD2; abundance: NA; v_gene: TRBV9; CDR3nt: TGTGCCAGCAGTAGTCTAGCGGGGGGACAAGAGACCCAGTACTTC; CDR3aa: CASSSLAGGQETQYF
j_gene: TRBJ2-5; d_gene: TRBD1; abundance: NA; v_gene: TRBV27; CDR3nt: TGTCCTACCGGGACAGGGGATATAATTGAGACCCAGTACTTC; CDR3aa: CPTGTGDIIETQYF
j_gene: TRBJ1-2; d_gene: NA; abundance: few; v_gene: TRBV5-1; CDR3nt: TGCGCCAGCAGCTTGGGGCATCTTAACTATGGCTACACCTTC; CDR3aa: CASSLGHLNYGYTF
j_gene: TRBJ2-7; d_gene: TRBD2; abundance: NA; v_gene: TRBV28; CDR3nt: TGTGCCAGCAGTTTTTCGCGTAGCGGGAGGGACGAGCAGTACTTC; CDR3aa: CASSFSRSGRDEQYF